These 7 T cell receptor beta chains were all obtained from the same sample, sequenced in a study of blood T cells in healthy people across ages. A second PCR of 7 to 11 cycles used a sample-barcoded 5' primer and a J-beta primer mix. TCRdb redid the calling of the 5' RACE reads with MiXCR, one entry per CDR3 protein. The top ten clones hold roughly 3.7% of a sample with some 1,500,000 distinct CDR3 sequences, roughly two fifths of them seen once. The sequenced sample was blood. Every receptor here comes from a woman aged 18-30 years in good health.

In regard to this clonotype: At one of its ends the junction is not consistent with the germline gene, which may arise from a read error. The chain joins TRBV20-1 to TRBJ2-1, with 11 bases aligning to TRBD2. The length of the CDR3 is 17 residues. Germline V lookup: CDR1 DFQATT, CDR2 SNEGSKA (reference sequence). CDR3 residues: CSARAESSGGLYNEQLF. In DNA form, the CDR3 reads TGCAGTGCTAGGGCCGAGTCTAGCGGGGGGCTCTACAATGAGCAGCTCTTC.

J is TRBJ1-2 and V is TRBV4-1, with D perhaps TRBD1 (5 bases). Germline lookup yields CDR1 MGHRA and CDR2 YSYEKL. Trimming took off 5 bases at V and 0 bases at J, with 10 bases between the two ends. The CDR3 runs 14 residues. The CDR3 is CASSTLTANYGYTF. The CDR3 nucleotides read TGCGCCAGCAGCACCCTGACAGCTAACTATGGCTACACCTTC.

The CDR3 protein is CASSPGGTAVYEQFF. CDR3 nucleotides: TGTGCCAGCAGCCCAGGTGGCACAGCGGTTTATGAGCAGTTCTTC. This rearrangement joins TRBV3-1 to TRBJ2-1, with D possibly being TRBD2 (5 bases). CDR3 size: 15 residues. V was shortened by 4 bases and J by 8 bases, with 18 bases between the two germline ends. Germline V gene sequence: CDR1 LGHDT, CDR2 YNNKEL (reference sequence).

The V and J genes are TRBV12-3 or TRBV12-4 and TRBJ1-5, with TRBD1 matching 8 bases. The CDR3 contains 16 residues. The J segment lost 0 bases and the V segment lost 5 bases, leaving 6 bases of the junction unmatched. The CDR3, as DNA: TGTGCCAGCAGTGCGGGACAGGTCCATAGCAATCAGCCCCAGCATTTT. Its protein is CASSAGQVHSNQPQHF.

V is TRBV3-1 and J is TRBJ2-3; TRBD2 matches at 9 bases. The CDR3 has 15 residues. Germline values: CDR1 LGHDT, CDR2 YNNKEL (reference sequence). The junction had 5 bases not matched to a gene; V was cut back by 1 base and J by 6 bases. The CDR3 DNA reads as TGTGCCAGCAGCCAAGGAAGAGCGGGGGGCGATACGCAGTATTTT. It codes for CASSQGRAGGDTQYF.

The chain employs TRBV6-2 or TRBV6-3 and TRBJ2-3; 9 bases align to TRBD2. The germline CDR1 and CDR2 sequences are MNHEY and SVGEGT. The V and J ends lost 6 bases and 0 bases, in that order; junction bases with no gene match: 4. This CDR3 has 15 residues. In nucleotides, the CDR3 is TGTGCCAGCAGAAAGCGGGAGGTTAGCACAGATACGCAGTATTTT. It yields the protein CASRKREVSTDTQYF.

The chain carries TRBV25-1 and TRBJ2-3; D gene uncertain. CDR3 length: 13 residues. Per the germline V gene, CDR1 is MGHDK and CDR2 is SYGVNS. The germline V and J ends were trimmed by 1 base and 6 bases, with 8 bases remaining between them. CDR3 DNA: TGTGCCAGCAGTGAATCCCCCATGGATACGCAGTATTTT. Its protein is CASSESPMDTQYF.